Below, 22 T cell receptor beta chains from the same sample are listed, as sequenced in a study of shared clonotypes between healthy human individuals (dated by TCRdb to between 2020 and 2021). Preparation of the library involved the immunoSEQ multiplex PCR assay. The table comes from immuneACCESS by way of TCRdb, which keeps in-frame sequences with V and J called. Part of the clones is missing from these tables; in studies checked, under half for an unresolved V gene and the rest for unknown reasons. This sample comprises 2 million to 3 million clones, approximately 93% of them detected only once. The ten largest clones add up to about 0.34% of the sample. The sequencing sample was made of naive CD4+ T cells from PBMCs. Reading the label with the study, this specimen's cell subset or site is: CD45RA+ positively selected. The receptors stem from a man aged 18 to 29 in good health. Some clones in this sample may be carry-over from other donors' samples.

The chain links TRBV6-5 to TRBJ1-2; D gene uncertain. The V gene lost 2 bases and the J gene lost 1 base, with 14 bases spanning the gap. This CDR3 contains 16 residues. The germline V gene has CDR1 MNHEY and CDR2 SVGAGI. The CDR3 reads CASSYAGEAHNYGYTF. For the CDR3, the DNA is TGTGCCAGCAGTTACGCGGGTGAGGCCCATAACTATGGCTACACCTTC.

The chain is built from TRBV5-1 and TRBJ1-4; 10 bases are shared with TRBD1. The V gene's germline CDR1 is SGHRS and CDR2 YFSETQ. This CDR3 is 19 amino acids long. After removal of 4 bases from V and 3 bases from J, the junction contained 15 bases not matched to a gene. CDR3 region: CASSKLLGQGRSANEKLFF. The CDR3 nucleotides read TGCGCCAGCAGCAAGCTCCTGGGACAGGGGAGGAGTGCTAATGAAAAACTGTTTTTT.

A note on this clone: This specimen includes other DNA sequences encoding the same CDR3. The rearrangement joins TRBV5-4 to TRBJ1-1, with 8 bases identical to TRBD1. Unmatched junction bases numbered 3, after V lost 4 bases and J lost 1 base. There are 14 residues in the CDR3. Germline assignment: CDR1 SGHNT and CDR2 YYREEE (reference sequence). The CDR3 DNA reads as TGTGCCAGCAGCCAGGACAGGGCGAACACTGAAGCTTTCTTT. Encoded protein: CASSQDRANTEAFF.

V and J are TRBV27 and TRBJ1-3, with D uncertain. V lost 3 bases, J lost 1 base, and 7 bases lay in between. The CDR3 has 14 residues. Germline loops: CDR1 MNHEY, CDR2 SMNVEV (reference sequence). This CDR3 is CASSFRQSGNTIYF. Here the CDR3 DNA reads TGTGCCAGCAGTTTCCGGCAGTCTGGAAACACCATATATTTT.

CDR3: CASSPRPRGEQFF. The CDR3 coding sequence is TGTGCCAGCAGCCCGAGGCCTCGGGGAGAGCAGTTCTTC. The rearrangement joins TRBV11-3 to TRBJ2-1; D may be TRBD2 (5 bases). The V and J ends lost 5 bases and 10 bases respectively, with 15 bases between them. The germline V gene encodes CDR1 SGHNT and CDR2 YENEEA. There are 13 residues in the CDR3.

This clone was found once. This sequence joins TRBV6-5 and TRBJ2-5; TRBD1 might be the D (6 bases). Gene TRBJ2-7 matches the end of the DNA better, so the J call may be wrong. This CDR3 contains 15 residues. Looked up from germline, CDR1 is MNHEY and CDR2 is SVGAGI. The CDR3 DNA reads TGTGCCAGCACGGTGACAGGTACTCAACTGTACGAGCAGTACTTC. Protein: CASTVTGTQLYEQYF.

The genes are TRBV6-5 and TRBJ2-2, with 7 bases aligning to TRBD1. CDR1 and CDR2 (germline): MNHEY, SVGAGI. The junction had 9 bases not matched to a gene; V was cut back by 6 bases and J by 5 bases. The length of the CDR3 is 15 residues. CDR3 protein: CASRGWTGGTGELFF. CDR3 DNA: TGTGCCAGCAGAGGATGGACAGGCGGGACCGGGGAGCTGTTTTTT.

V and J are TRBV29-1 and TRBJ1-2; no clear D. V shed 3 bases and J shed 8 bases, with 10 bases lying between them. Germline-derived CDR1 and CDR2 are SQVTM and ANQGSEA. CDR3 length: 11 residues. CDR3 DNA: TGCAGCGTTGACCTAGACGTAGGCTACACCTTC. This gives the protein CSVDLDVGYTF.

The gene calls are TRBV28 and TRBJ1-3, with TRBD1 matching over 8 bases. The CDR3 has 13 residues. The trim removed 10 bases at V and 4 bases at J, leaving 6 bases unmatched. Germline CDR1 MDHEN, CDR2 SYDVKM. The chain's CDR3 is CATHDRGGNTIYF. In DNA, the CDR3 is TGTGCCACCCATGACAGGGGAGGAAACACCATATATTTT.

DNA of the CDR3: TGTGCCAGCAGCAGGGGGACAGGGGGAGGAGCTTTCTTT. Its protein is CASSRGTGGGAFF. This chain uses TRBV7-6 with TRBJ1-1; TRBD1 matches at 11 bases. The germline V gene has CDR1 SGHVS and CDR2 FNYEAQ. The CDR3 runs to 13 residues. J was trimmed by 10 bases and V by 5 bases; bases with no gene match: 6. The full variable domain, in which reference TRBV7-6 and TRBJ1-1 provide the parts outside the CDR3, is GAGVSQSPRYKVTKRGQDVALRCDPISGHVSLYWYRQALGQGPEFLTYFNYEAQQDKSGLPNDRFSAERPEGSISTLTIQRTEQRDSAMYRCASSRGTGGGAFFGQGTRLTVV.

This sequence joins TRBV28 and TRBJ1-1; no reliable D call. V shed 5 bases and J shed 6 bases, with 19 bases lying between them. The CDR3 consists of 15 residues. Germline values: CDR1 MDHEN, CDR2 SYDVKM. CDR3 sequence (DNA): TGTGCCAGCAGTCCAACTACGGGTCGGGCCGCTGAAGCTTTCTTT. Encoded protein: CASSPTTGRAAEAFF.

The chain has TRBV18 and TRBJ2-3; D not certain. Germline CDR1 is KGHSH and CDR2 is LQKENI. V was shortened by 0 bases and J by 6 bases, with 13 bases between the two germline ends. The CDR3 is 15 residues long. The CDR3 loop reads CASSPPRIVWDTQYF. The DNA of the CDR3 is TGTGCCAGCTCACCACCGCGGATCGTGTGGGATACGCAGTATTTT.

This sequence joins TRBV27 and TRBJ2-4, with unresolved D. V dropped 7 bases and J dropped 8 bases, with 21 bases sitting between them. The CDR3 has 15 amino acids. Germline CDR1 and CDR2: MNHEY and SMNVEV (reference sequence). CDR3 nucleotide sequence: TGTGCCAGCAAGGATCTGACCCGGACCGTGGACATTCAGTACTTC. Encoded protein: CASKDLTRTVDIQYF.

The chain combines TRBV27 with TRBJ1-1, with D maybe TRBD1 (6 bases). Deletions cut 6 bases from V and 2 bases from J, with 22 bases between. CDR3 size: 17 residues. Per the germline V gene, CDR1 is MNHEY and CDR2 is SMNVEV (reference sequence). CDR3 sequence reads: CASSPRGRYRRNTEAFF. The DNA for the CDR3 is TGTGCCAGCAGCCCCAGGGGCAGGTATCGCCGAAACACTGAAGCTTTCTTT.

This sequence joins TRBV7-9 and TRBJ2-1, with 9 bases aligning to TRBD2. CDR1 is SEHNR, CDR2 FQNEAQ, per germline (reference sequence). This CDR3 is built from 16 residues. V gave up 2 bases and J gave up 4 bases; unmatched junction bases: 6. CDR3 coding DNA: TGTGCCAGCAGCTTATTCCTAGCGGGGAATTACAATGAGCAGTTCTTC. Amino acid sequence: CASSLFLAGNYNEQFF. The full variable domain, completed using reference TRBV7-9 and TRBJ2-1, is DTGVSQNPRHKITKRGQNVTFRCDPISEHNRLYWYRQTLGQGPEFLTYFQNEAQLEKSRLLSDRFSAERPKGSFSTLEIQRTEQGDSAMYLCASSLFLAGNYNEQFFGPGTRLTVL.

The rearrangement links TRBV10-3 to TRBJ2-1; D may correspond to TRBD1 or TRBD2 (5 bases each). The CDR3 sequence is 15 residues long. Germline values: CDR1 ENHRY, CDR2 SYGVKD. V was cut by 10 bases and J by 0 bases, with 16 bases left in between. The CDR3 loop reads CATGARDLSYNEQFF. In nucleotides, the CDR3 is TGTGCCACCGGGGCCCGGGACCTCTCCTACAATGAGCAGTTCTTC.

The chain links TRBV9 to TRBJ2-7, with a tentative D call TRBD1 (6 bases). Trimming stripped 0 bases from V and 0 bases from J, with 13 bases between. Germline-derived CDR1 and CDR2 are SGDLS and YYNGEE. The CDR3 runs to 16 residues. CDR3 sequence: CASSVAGQGSSYEQYF. CDR3 coding DNA: TGTGCCAGCAGCGTAGCCGGTCAGGGGTCCTCCTACGAGCAGTACTTC.

The chain recombines TRBV6-5 with TRBJ2-1; weak D call: TRBD1 (6 bases). Germline values: CDR1 MNHEY, CDR2 SVGAGI. The V end was cut by 5 bases, the J end by 10 bases, with 18 bases between. This CDR3 is 14 amino acids long. CDR3 in amino acids: CASSTTLTGTEQFF. The CDR3, as DNA: TGTGCCAGCAGTACAACACTAACCGGGACAGAGCAGTTCTTC.

A word on this clone: Other DNA sequences in this sample translate to the same CDR3. The DNA of the CDR3 is TGTGCCAGCAGCCCAGGGAGGAACACTGAAGCTTTCTTT. Protein: CASSPGRNTEAFF. This chain uses TRBV7-3 with TRBJ1-1, with D perhaps matching TRBD1 (5 bases). CDR1 is SGHTA, CDR2 FQGTGA, per germline. Deletions cut 5 bases from V and 1 base from J, with 8 bases between. The CDR3 totals 13 residues.

This chain connects TRBV6-5 to TRBJ2-1; the match to TRBD2 covers 9 bases. Germline loops: CDR1 MNHEY, CDR2 SVGAGI. CDR3 length equals 13 residues. The junction had 1 base not matched to a gene; V was cut back by 2 bases and J by 8 bases. The CDR3 coding sequence is TGTGCCAGCAGTTACGCGGGGGGGGATGAGCAGTTCTTC. This translates into CASSYAGGDEQFF.

This clone was seen a single time. This sample includes further DNA sequences coding for the same CDR3. This chain links TRBV5-1 with TRBJ2-3; TRBD2 agrees at 12 bases. V shed 0 bases and J 4 bases; nucleotides not matched to a gene: 6. Germline CDR1 reads SGHRS; CDR2 reads YFSETQ. The CDR3 sequence is 17 residues long. The CDR3 loop is CASSLAASGRVADTQYF. The CDR3 nucleotides read TGCGCCAGCAGCTTGGCGGCTAGCGGGAGGGTGGCAGATACGCAGTATTTT.

This chain uses TRBV28 with TRBJ2-7, with D possibly being TRBD2 (7 bases). Germline V CDR1 and CDR2: MDHEN, SYDVKM. This CDR3 is 14 amino acids long. Trimming cost V 4 bases and J 7 bases, with 17 bases left between them. The CDR3 sequence is CASSSTRGGLEQYF. In DNA, the CDR3 is TGTGCCAGCAGTTCGACTAGGGGGGGTCTGGAGCAGTACTTC.